The 2 T cell receptor beta chains below were found in one sample sequenced in a study of shared clonotypes between healthy human individuals. Assay used: immunoSEQ multiplex PCR; TCRdb lists only in-frame clones, some missing. The sample holds hundreds of thousands of clones; more than 95% are singletons and the top ten take 0.055% to 0.07%. The sequenced sample consisted of naive CD4+ T cells sorted from blood. The sample's subset: CD45RA+ positively selected. These receptors all come from a woman aged 30 to 39 in good health.

For this clone: Within the sample, other DNA sequences also encode this same CDR3. V is TRBV5-1 and J is TRBJ2-1; no firm D call. Germline CDR1 and CDR2: SGHRS and YFSETQ. Trimming pared 0 bases from V and 9 bases from J, leaving 10 bases between. The length of the CDR3 is 13 residues. The CDR3, as DNA: TGCGCCAGCAGCTTGGATGGGGTGGGTGAGCAGTTCTTC. Its translation is CASSLDGVGEQFF.

The chain employs TRBV4-1 and TRBJ2-1; TRBD2 agrees at 9 bases. V lost 2 bases, J lost 5 bases, and 7 bases stayed unmatched. This CDR3 is built from 16 residues. The V gene's germline CDR1 is MGHRA and CDR2 YSYEKL. CDR3 nucleotides: TGCGCCAGCAGCCAACTTGTTGTAGCGGGAGACAATGAGCAGTTCTTC. It codes for CASSQLVVAGDNEQFF.